Sequencing of this TCR beta chain was carried out in a study of cytomegalovirus exposure and HLA in healthy donors (TCRdb year 2017). Some background on the complete study: An earlier analysis of fewer than 750 of the donors reported under 300 Gb of sequence data and 90 million to 120 million unique TCR beta sequences obtained from about 179 million T cells. Roughly 5 DR-DQ haplotypes were treated as single units for association and clustering because of strong linkage in the cohort. On average, roughly 250,000 unique TCR beta nucleotide sequences were sequenced per donor among 398 genotyped donors of the cohort, with roughly 18% of those sequences being non-productive. The study was designed to test whether signatures of past pathogen exposure could be identified by cataloging public T cell receptors. Using immunosequencing, the study profiled T cell repertoires from 640 or so subjects and related those repertoires to cytomegalovirus serostatus. Every repertoire in the discovery cohort had been generated on one and the same sequencing platform. Of the roughly 410 genotyped donors, 75% to 85% were placed in the genetic ancestry cluster associated with self-reported Caucasian donors. Roughly 320 gigabases of sequencing data and 75 million to 85 million unique TCR sequences made up an early release that covered about 640 HLA-typed donors. Typing coverage varied by locus: about 629-640 donors for A, B, C, DRB1 and DQB1; more than 500 for DQA1; around 570 for DPA1; 400 to 480 for DPB1. Donor age, sex, ethnicity and CMV serostatus were compiled together with the repertoire data. To study patterns of TCR occurrence, a later analysis re-analyzed previously published TCR beta repertoires from just over 650 donors and added high-resolution HLA genotyping. Besides the first cohort of some 670 subjects, a separate validation cohort made up of 95 to 150 different subjects was used. In the later analysis, no new phenotypic data were used to find candidate immune exposures; instead, reliance was placed on TCR beta sequences and their occurrence across donors. An earlier analysis of 450 to 750 of the donors used high-throughput TCR beta sequencing to judge whether each TCR beta V gene segment behaved as functional or pseudogenic. The study combined high-throughput TCR immunosequencing, statistical association of individual TCRs with disease status, and machine learning to predict cytomegalovirus infection status. In a later genetic analysis, genome-wide SNP genotypes for about 65% of the roughly 700 donors were used, and that subset was treated as a discovery cohort. HLA typing included class I and class II loci at four-digit resolution.

A remark on this clone: There is no known antigen for this receptor. Base quality data are lacking; no much larger clone is found one base away.

The library was built by means of the immunoSEQ multiplex PCR assay. A mixture of 60 forward primers for TCR Vbeta segments and 13 reverse primers for TCR Jbeta segments was used in the multiplex PCR. A multiplex PCR assay on genomic DNA amplified the CDR3 region of rearranged TCR beta genes. The Illumina HiSeq System was used to sequence the amplified TCR beta libraries as 87-base-pair reads. As for the original processing: In a later analysis, around 80 million unique TCR beta chains were counted across the 500 to 850 repertoires, and roughly 11 million of these chains were shared by at least two donors. Raw reads were error-corrected and collapsed into unique sequences with a nearest-neighbor algorithm that merged closely related sequences to remove PCR and sequencing errors. V, D and J gene segments were assigned by aligning CDR3 sequences to IMGT reference sequences. For a sequence to be retained, a match of at least six nucleotides to both a V gene segment and a J gene segment was required. A rearrangement counted as productive if the CDR3 had no stop codons and remained in frame with V and J, and every other rearrangement counted as non-productive. Following IMGT convention, CDR3 was defined as the stretch from the second conserved V-encoded cysteine to the conserved J-encoded phenylalanine. The earlier analysis of some 550 of the donors excluded any sequence lacking an unambiguous match to a single V gene segment. An earlier analysis of some 610 of the donors called V segments functional above 56.7% productive rearrangements and segregating when the between-donor standard deviation exceeded 5%. A statistical classification framework was built to diagnose cytomegalovirus status from the catalog of TCR beta chain sequences. In a later analysis, TCR nucleotide sequences were compared against IMGT/GENE-DB human TR gene sequences so that V and J genes could be assigned. A later analysis assigned CDR3 sequences and most-parsimonious VDJ recombination scenarios with the TCRdist pipeline. In a later analysis, every TCR beta chain was defined by the combination of its CDR3 amino acid sequence and its V-gene family, and reads without a unique V-gene family were dropped. A later analysis removed over 500 highly shared, low-generation-probability nucleotide sequences to deal with suspected cross-contamination and a sequencing artifact. In a later analysis, a clonal expansion index for each public chain was calculated from normalized within-repertoire ranks of inferred template counts. In a later analysis, generation probabilities were computed with a VDJ recombination model fitted to out-of-frame rearrangements, and the resulting probabilities were checked against IGoR. In a later analysis, TCR-TCR, TCR-HLA and TCR-CMV co-occurrence was scored with hypergeometric tests, and a repertoire-size bias correction was applied to TCR pairs. False discovery rates were estimated in a later analysis by permuting HLA or CMV assignments 20 times. In a later analysis, co-occurring TCRs were grouped using DBSCAN, with TCRdist sequence similarity added in when clustering inside HLA-allele-positive subsets. Repertoires with fewer than 30,000 or more than 120,000 public chains were left out of co-occurrence clustering, as were a handful of repertoires with anomalous nucleotide sharing. TCRdb retrieved this table from immuneACCESS and kept in-frame rearrangements only. Not all clones are present; in checked studies, unresolved V genes account for under half, and no reason is known for the remainder. The V and J calls and clone size are taken from that table; D and trimming were inferred from the DNA. The sample includes 99,000 or so clones, with about four fifths observed a single time. In total, the top ten clones hold around 3% of the sample.

Points the paper makes about the study in general: According to a later analysis, most CMV-associated TCR beta chains appeared to be HLA-restricted, and the HLA associations seemed to be driven largely by CMV exposure. The study gave a list of around 170 TCR beta chains associated with cytomegalovirus. In both the original and validation cohorts, the classifier was reported to diagnose cytomegalovirus status with high specificity and sensitivity. Compared with the roughly 600-donor mean, donors in an Asian-associated ancestry cluster had fewer N-insertions in productive TCRs, according to a later genetic analysis. Some IMGT-functional V segments, including TRBV6-2 and TRBV6-3, could not be distinguished by the 87-base-pair reads and were therefore excluded. Because counts were too low, about 18 rarely observed V segments, including chromosome 9 orphons, were excluded from the earlier analysis of several hundred of the donors. At a false discovery rate of 0.05, a later analysis linked 16,000 or so TCR beta sequences to specific HLA alleles. The authors suggested that the approach could potentially be generalized to other disease states and immunological phenotypes. Three of the identified cytomegalovirus-associated TCR beta chains were confirmed in vitro to be specific for cytomegalovirus antigens. Only TCR beta chains were sequenced in this cohort, and the absence of alpha or paired-chain data limited detectable features. Compared with equally common non-associated chains, HLA-associated TCR beta chains in a later analysis were more clonally expanded and had lower generation probabilities. HLA typing was unavailable for some donors at each locus, so association tests used only the typed subset. A later genetic analysis associated a missense DCLRE1C variant with V-gene and J-gene trimming of TCR beta chains, and an independent cohort replicated the association. An earlier analysis of approximately 600 of the donors showed that most TCR beta V segments appeared in productive rearrangements either about 87% or about 30% of the time, which broadly matched IMGT annotations. Linkage disequilibrium might explain the correlated functional status among segregating V segments, but an unknown experimental factor could not be ruled out. For the cohort, immune exposure information was limited to CMV serostatus. A group of highly shared sequence variants was considered likely to be a technical artifact of the sequencing pipeline. Assigning TCR associations to individual alleles was difficult when HLA alleles, especially DR and DQ, strongly co-occurred. A further reported finding was that TCR beta sequences accurately predicted the HLA-A and HLA-B alleles for most subjects in the first cohort. Across donors, most TCR sequences were observed very rarely, whereas some public TCRs were present in many individuals. Presence/absence analyses assumed roughly uniform sequencing depth across donors, an assumption that may not hold. In a later analysis, several top co-occurrence clusters were reported to appear linked to parvovirus B19, influenza, CMV and Epstein-Barr virus. According to a later analysis, TCR association rates differed among HLA loci, with DRB1 alleles showing the most associated TCRs and HLA-C alleles showing the fewest.

CDR1 and CDR2 are read off the germline V gene as SGHTA and FQGNSA. Clipping removes 5 bases from V and 8 bases from J, with 4 as the unmatched junction base count. From its cysteine to its phenylalanine, the CDR3 spans 12 amino acids. Just the 36-base CDR3 DNA is kept, in frame starting at base 1. The cohort consisted of approximately 690 healthy bone marrow donors. All cohort members were sampled while nominally healthy, although unrecorded immune exposures were likely present. The donor tested CMV seropositive and was one of the 289 seropositive cohort members. A peripheral blood sample was provided by each donor, and peripheral blood mononuclear cells were used for TCR beta sequencing. Genomic DNA extraction from the blood cell samples was performed with the Qiagen DNeasy Blood Extraction Kit.

The TCR originated in a male donor in good health and CMV-seropositive. This chain joins TRBV7-2 to TRBJ1-2, with TRBD1 identical over 8 junction bases. The sample was PBMCs. The encoded CDR3 is CASSLQGEGYTF. The DNA reads as follows: TGTGCCAGCAGCCTACAGGGGGAAGGCTACACCTTC.